The sequence of this TCR beta chain was determined in a study of low-dose radiotherapy and immunotherapy resistance in tumors. Whole-study context: Cyclophosphamide infusions of 200 mg/m2 came every two weeks, one day before radiation-immunotherapy.

Gene-specific TRAV and TRBV primers were used for first-strand cDNA, covering alpha and beta chains. Using a constant-region primer together with a V-primer adapter, TCRs were subjected to roughly 20 PCR cycles of amplification. In vitro transcription served to amplify the mRNA that had been isolated. In TCRdb, the reads were re-called with MiXCR into one record per CDR3 protein. The table has about 14,000 distinct CDR3 sequences, roughly 50% seen once. CDR1 is SGHRS, CDR2 YFSETQ, per germline. CDR3 length equals 19 residues. V was clipped by 0 bases and J by 3 bases; unmatched bases: 14. Every donor's regimen consisted of nivolumab, ipilimumab, aspirin, low-dose cyclophosphamide and low-dose radiotherapy.

The rearrangement links TRBV5-1 to TRBJ1-1; TRBD1 matches 10 bases. This clonotype originated in a human donor with advanced metastatic prostate, ovarian, gallbladder or colorectal cancer (not recorded which). This table probably holds off-target reads from a library built for another chain. The DNA of the CDR3 is TGCGCCAGCAGCTTGGCTTTAAGGGACAGGGGAGAAATTCACACTGAAGCTTTCTTT. Protein product: CASSLALRDRGEIHTEAFF. The whole variable domain, filled in from reference TRBV5-1 and TRBJ1-1, reads KAGVTQTPRYLIKTRGQQVTLSCSPISGHRSVSWYQQTPGQGLQFLFEYFSETQRNKGNFPGRFSGRQFSNSRSEMNVSTLELGDSALYLCASSLALRDRGEIHTEAFFGQGTRLTVV.